One and the same sample provided the 17 T cell receptor beta chains below, sequenced in a study of blood T cell repertoires in COVID-19. The repertoire was sequenced with immunoSEQ multiplex PCR; TCRdb's copy has only in-frame clones and lacks some. The repertoire includes 400,000 to 450,000 clones, less than 95% of them detected once, and 0.6% sits in the top ten. Material for sequencing was PBMCs or T cells enriched from blood (not recorded which). These receptors were taken from a man aged 18 to 29 who had recovered from COVID-19.

The CDR3 is CASSQLGGGEKLFF. CDR3 nucleotide sequence: TGTGCCAGCAGCCAACTTGGCGGGGGGGAAAAACTGTTTTTT. The V call is TRBV3-1 (or the pseudogene TRBV3-2), the J call TRBJ1-4, with D perhaps TRBD1 (5 bases). Germline lookup yields CDR1 LGHDT and CDR2 YNNKEL (reference sequence). V was cut by 2 bases and J by 8 bases, with 12 bases left in between. The CDR3 runs 14 residues.

The genes are TRBV27 and TRBJ2-3; 8 nucleotides line up with TRBD1. Losses at the gene ends were 6 bases for V and 10 bases for J; bases not matched to a gene: 6. CDR1 is MNHEY and CDR2 is SMNVEV in the germline V gene (reference sequence). This CDR3 region has 12 residues. CDR3: CASSLQGVPQYF. The CDR3 bases are TGTGCCAGCAGCTTACAGGGGGTTCCGCAGTATTTT.

V usage is TRBV30 and J usage is TRBJ1-1; a weak D match, TRBD1 (5 bases). The ends were cut back, 6 bases at V and 1 base at J, with 6 bases in the middle. Germline CDR1 reads GTSNPN; CDR2 reads SVGIG (reference sequence). The CDR3 loop spans 11 amino acids. The CDR3 spells CACRENTEAFF. The CDR3 DNA follows: TGTGCCTGCAGGGAGAACACTGAAGCTTTCTTT. The full variable domain, rest sourced from reference TRBV30 and TRBJ1-1, is SQTIHQWPATLVQPVGSPLSLECTVEGTSNPNLYWYRQAAGRGLQLLFYSVGIGQISSEVPQNLSASRPQDRQFILSSKKLLLSDSGFYLCACRENTEAFFGQGTRLTVV.

The CDR3: CASRPPTDYGYTF. In nucleotides, the CDR3 is TGTGCCAGCAGGCCGCCTACGGACTATGGCTACACCTTC. The chain couples TRBV7-3 to TRBJ1-2, with D hard to call. CDR1 is SGHTA and CDR2 is FQGTGA in the germline V gene. The germline V and J ends were trimmed by 6 bases and 3 bases, with 11 bases remaining between them. The CDR3 totals 13 residues.

The V and J genes are TRBV27 and TRBJ1-6; D might be TRBD1 (5 bases). With 5 bases removed from V and 6 bases from J, the gap between germline ends came to 17 bases. The CDR3 totals 16 residues. In germline, CDR1 is MNHEY, CDR2 SMNVEV (reference sequence). DNA of the CDR3: TGTGCCAGCAGTAAAAGGAAGACAGAAGGTAATTCACCCCTCCACTTT. It specifies CASSKRKTEGNSPLHF.

V gene TRBV6-4 combines with J gene TRBJ2-1; D possibly corresponds to TRBD2 (5 bases). V lost 10 bases and J 1 base, leaving 14 bases between the germline ends. The CDR3 totals 14 residues. Germline CDR1 MRHNA, CDR2 SNTAGT. The chain's CDR3 is CATLWPGSYNEQFF. Here the CDR3 DNA reads TGTGCCACCCTCTGGCCGGGGTCCTACAATGAGCAGTTCTTC.

This sequence joins TRBV11-3 and TRBJ2-1; 8 bases agree with TRBD1. V was clipped by 1 base and J by 7 bases; unmatched bases: 6. This CDR3 contains 15 residues. Germline assignment: CDR1 SGHNT and CDR2 YENEEA. Here the CDR3 DNA reads TGTGCCAGCAGCTTAGTGGGCTACAGGGGGAATGAGCAGTTCTTC. Translating gives CASSLVGYRGNEQFF.

The chain uses TRBV30 and TRBJ1-1; 10 bases are a match to TRBD1. With V trimmed by 3 bases and J by 3 bases, 4 bases remained unmatched. This CDR3 comprises 14 residues. CDR1 is GTSNPN and CDR2 is SVGIG in the germline V gene (reference sequence). The CDR3 region has the DNA TGTGCCTGGAGCCGCGGGACAGGGGACACTGAAGCTTTCTTT. Its protein product is CAWSRGTGDTEAFF.

This clone was counted a single time. The chain is built from TRBV7-9 and TRBJ2-1, with TRBD1 matching over 7 bases. After removal of 0 bases from V and 6 bases from J, the junction contained 8 bases not matched to a gene. There are 16 residues in the CDR3. Germline V CDR1 and CDR2: SEHNR, FQNEAQ (reference sequence). CDR3 DNA sequence: TGTGCCAGCAGCTTAGCCACAGGGGCCAAATTCAATGAGCAGTTCTTC. Amino acids: CASSLATGAKFNEQFF.

The gene calls are TRBV6-5 and TRBJ2-7; no clear D. Per germline, CDR1 MNHEY and CDR2 SVGAGI. Trimming pared 1 base from V and 0 bases from J, leaving 7 bases between. CDR3 length: 14 residues. The CDR3 protein is CASSYYQDSYEQYF. Here the CDR3 DNA reads TGTGCCAGCAGTTACTACCAGGACTCCTACGAGCAGTACTTC.

The chain employs TRBV15 and TRBJ1-5; 9 bases align to TRBD1. This CDR3 is built from 17 residues. Germline V lookup: CDR1 LNHNV, CDR2 YYDKDF (reference sequence). J lost 2 bases, V lost 1 base, and 6 bases had no gene match. The CDR3: CATSRVMGQGGNQPQHF. As DNA, the CDR3 is TGTGCCACCAGCAGAGTAATGGGACAGGGTGGCAATCAGCCCCAGCATTTT.

The chain carries TRBV30 and TRBJ1-1; 8 nucleotides match TRBD1. V lost 3 bases to trimming and J lost 3 bases; unmatched junction nucleotides: 3. Germline CDR1 is GTSNPN and CDR2 is SVGIG (reference sequence). The CDR3 extends over 13 amino acids. CDR3 sequence (DNA): TGTGCCTGGAGGGCGGACAGGGACACTGAAGCTTTCTTT. Encoded protein: CAWRADRDTEAFF.

The chain has TRBV19 and TRBJ1-5, with 7 positions matching TRBD1. The V gene end was trimmed by 11 bases and the J gene end by 6 bases; junction bases not matched to a gene: 13. Germline V lookup: CDR1 LNHDA, CDR2 SQIVND (reference sequence). The CDR3 spans 14 residues. DNA for the CDR3: TGTGCCTCTTCCGAGACAGGGACAGCTCAGCCCCAGCATTTT. This encodes CASSETGTAQPQHF.

The chain recombines TRBV27 with TRBJ1-3; D is unclear. Trimming removed 3 bases from V and 0 bases from J, with 12 bases in between. The CDR3 is 16 amino acids. Germline V gene lookup returns CDR1 MNHEY and CDR2 SMNVEV (reference sequence). This CDR3 reads CASSFNALSSGNTIYF. For the CDR3, the DNA is TGTGCCAGCAGTTTCAATGCCCTGAGCTCTGGAAACACCATATATTTT.

The rearrangement joins TRBV27 to TRBJ2-1; TRBD1 might be the D (6 bases). Germline loops: CDR1 MNHEY, CDR2 SMNVEV (reference sequence). V lost 4 bases and J lost 10, with 20 bases in between. The CDR3 contains 15 residues. The CDR3 DNA reads as TGTGCCAGCAGTTGGTCTAGTAGGGGGATAGGGGAGCAGTTCTTC. Protein sequence: CASSWSSRGIGEQFF.

The DNA for the CDR3 is TGTGCCTGGAGTGATAAACTTAACACTGAAGCTTTCTTT. It yields the protein CAWSDKLNTEAFF. This chain joins TRBV30 and TRBJ1-1, with D uncertain. Looked up from germline, CDR1 is GTSNPN and CDR2 is SVGIG (reference sequence). Trimming removed 1 base at V and 2 bases at J, with 8 bases between. This CDR3 comprises 13 residues.

The chain recombines TRBV11-2 with TRBJ2-7, with D possibly TRBD2 on 5 matching bases. Germline CDR1 SGHAT, CDR2 FQNNGV. The CDR3 has 16 residues. V lost 4 bases, J lost 2 bases, and 18 bases lay in between. CDR3 nucleotide sequence: TGTGCCAGCAGCTCAATCCGGGATCCGAACCCCTACGAGCAGTACTTC. It codes for CASSSIRDPNPYEQYF.